This TCR beta chain comes out of a study of T cell responses to AZD1222 COVID-19 vaccine. Notes on the study in general: At baseline, just a handful of AZD1222 recipients tested seropositive. Nearly half of spike-specific TCRs reportedly go after variant regions that carry no mutations.

As for this clone: The target antigen is unknown.

The CDR3 totals 14 residues. CDR1 and CDR2 (germline): MNHEY, SMNVEV (reference sequence). After removal of 6 bases from V and 4 bases from J, the junction contained 5 bases not matched to a gene. Clones were read by immunoSEQ multiplex PCR, and TCRdb kept only the in-frame ones, dropping some. The sample has over 130,000 clones, more than 85% seen once. Sequencing used peripheral blood, obtained 28 days after the second AZD1222 dose. The chain is built from TRBV27 and TRBJ1-2, with TRBD1 identical over 10 bases. This receptor was obtained from an adult who received the AZD1222 COVID-19 vaccine. CDR3: CASRPGQGIYGYTF. CDR3 sequence (DNA): TGTGCCAGCAGACCGGGACAGGGGATCTATGGCTACACCTTC.